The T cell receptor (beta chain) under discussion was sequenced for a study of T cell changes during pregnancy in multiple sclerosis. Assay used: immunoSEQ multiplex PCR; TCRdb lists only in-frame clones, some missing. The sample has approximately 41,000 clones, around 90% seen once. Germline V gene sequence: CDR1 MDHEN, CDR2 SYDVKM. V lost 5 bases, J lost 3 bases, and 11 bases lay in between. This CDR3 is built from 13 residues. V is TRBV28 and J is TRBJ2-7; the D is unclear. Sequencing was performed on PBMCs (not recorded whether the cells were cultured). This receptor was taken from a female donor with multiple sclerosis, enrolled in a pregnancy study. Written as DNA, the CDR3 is TGTGCCAGCAGTACGCCACAAAGCTACGAGCAGTACTTC. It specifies CASSTPQSYEQYF. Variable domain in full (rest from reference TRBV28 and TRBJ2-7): DVKVTQSSRYLVKRTGEKVFLECVQDMDHENMFWYRQDPGLGLRLIYFSYDVKMKEKGDIPEGYSVSREKKERFSLILESASTNQTSMYLCASSTPQSYEQYFGPGTRLTVT.